There are many counts of the clone carrying this T cell receptor beta chain. The antigen remains unidentified. 500 ng RNA was reverse transcribed with alpha and beta constant-region primers. Using multiplexing indices, alpha and beta chain libraries were generated apart by chain-specific third strand synthesis. All rearrangements within a chain used one primer pair; cDNA molecules carried barcodes. Two random hexamers, added before amplification and joined, formed each molecule's 12-nucleotide barcode. One entry per CDR3 protein, called by TCRdb with MiXCR from the 5' RACE reads. This table has about 9,600 distinct CDR3 sequences, around 7% appearing once. The germline gives CDR1 MNHEY, CDR2 SVGAGI. There are 21 residues in the CDR3. Germline trimming cut 2 bases from V and 0 bases from J; bases unmatched to any gene: 13. All unsorted peripheral T cells were captured because whole blood was used without fractionation.

The data derive from a study of HIV-infected patients and healthy controls. Findings of the study overall: MAIT alpha-chain CDR3s were frequent in healthy controls, depleted in HIV+. HIV-infected patients and controls differed significantly in mean usage of eight alpha and eight beta V genes.

This clonotype originated in an adult with HIV infection. This specimen was blood, taken before antiretroviral therapy. V and J are TRBV6-5 and TRBJ2-4; 13 bases agree with TRBD2. CDR3 DNA sequence: TGTGCCAGCAGTTACCCGTATGGGACTAGCGGGGCCCATCTAGCCAAAAACATTCAGTACTTC. This sequence encodes CASSYPYGTSGAHLAKNIQYF.